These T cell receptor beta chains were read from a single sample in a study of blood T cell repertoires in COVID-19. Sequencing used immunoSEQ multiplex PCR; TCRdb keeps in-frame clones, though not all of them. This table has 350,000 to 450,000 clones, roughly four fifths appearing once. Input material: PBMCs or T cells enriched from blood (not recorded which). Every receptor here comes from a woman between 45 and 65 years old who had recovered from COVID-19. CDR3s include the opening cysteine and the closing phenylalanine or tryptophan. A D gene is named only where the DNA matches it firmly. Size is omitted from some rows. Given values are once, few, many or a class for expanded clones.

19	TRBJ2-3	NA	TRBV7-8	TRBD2	TGTGCCAGCAGCTTCCCTCCTAGCGGGAGGGCCGGGAGGTTAGATACGCAGTATTTT	CASSFPPSGRAGRLDTQYF
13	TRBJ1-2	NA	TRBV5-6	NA	TGTGCCAGCACCGCAGCGGTCTGGGATGGCTACACCTTC	CASTAAVWDGYTF
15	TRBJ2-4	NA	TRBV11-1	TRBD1	TGTGCCAGCAGCTTAGAAGGGACAGGCAAAAACATTCAGTACTTC	CASSLEGTGKNIQYF
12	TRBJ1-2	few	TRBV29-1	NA	TGCAGCGTTGGTGAGAGCGTCTATGGCTACACCTTC	CSVGESVYGYTF
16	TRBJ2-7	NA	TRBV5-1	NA	TGCGCCAGCAGCTGGGAGGGGGGACTCCTCTCCTACGAGCAGTACTTC	CASSWEGGLLSYEQYF
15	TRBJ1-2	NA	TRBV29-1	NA	TGCAGCGTTGCGGATACAGTCACAGCTAACTATGGCTACACCTTC	CSVADTVTANYGYTF
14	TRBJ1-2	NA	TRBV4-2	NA	TGTGCCAGCAGCCAAGAAGCACCTAACTATGGCTACACCTTC	CASSQEAPNYGYTF
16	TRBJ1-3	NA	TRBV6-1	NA	TGTGCCAGCAGTGGGGGGGACGTAAACTCTGGAAACACCATATATTTT	CASSGGDVNSGNTIYF
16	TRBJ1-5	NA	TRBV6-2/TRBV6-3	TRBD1	TGTGCCAGCAGTTACTCGCGGACAGGGCCCTCGGGGCCCCAGCATTTT	CASSYSRTGPSGPQHF
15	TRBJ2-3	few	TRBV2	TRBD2	TGTGCCAGCTGTCCTAGCGGGAGTGTGACAGATACGCAGTATTTT	CASCPSGSVTDTQYF
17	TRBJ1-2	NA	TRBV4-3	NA	TGCGCCAGCAGCCAAGGTCGTCAGGGCCCCGGGTTCTATGGCTACACCTTC	CASSQGRQGPGFYGYTF
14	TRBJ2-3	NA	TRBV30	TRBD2	TGTGCCTGGGGGGGACTAGCGGGAGGGGGCACGCAGTATTTT	CAWGGLAGGGTQYF
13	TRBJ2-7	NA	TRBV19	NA	TGTGCCAGTAGTCCCGGGACTGTCTACGAGCAGTACTTC	CASSPGTVYEQYF
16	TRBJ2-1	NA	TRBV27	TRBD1	TGTGCCAGCAGTCCACCCCGGAAACTGACAGGGAATGAGCAGTTCTTC	CASSPPRKLTGNEQFF
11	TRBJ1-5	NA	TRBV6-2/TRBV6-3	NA	TGTGCCAGCAGTATCCGAGGGACCCAGCATTTT	CASSIRGTQHF
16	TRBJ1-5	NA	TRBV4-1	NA	TGCGCCAGCAGCCAAGGGGGCAGCCGGGGCAATCAGCCCCAGCATTTT	CASSQGGSRGNQPQHF
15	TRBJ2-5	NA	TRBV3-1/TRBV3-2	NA	TGTGCCAGCAGCCAATCTACTTTATACCAAGAGACCCAGTACTTC	CASSQSTLYQETQYF
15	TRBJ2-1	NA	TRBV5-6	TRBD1	TGTGCCAGCAGCCCGGCACCGACAGGGCGGAATGAGCAGTTCTTC	CASSPAPTGRNEQFF
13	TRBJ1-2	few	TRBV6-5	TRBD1	TGTGCCAGCAGTAGGGGACAGGGGAAGGGCTACACCTTC	CASSRGQGKGYTF
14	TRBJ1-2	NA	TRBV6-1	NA	TGTGCCAGCAGTGAAGTTGTCAGCGGATATGGCTACACCTTC	CASSEVVSGYGYTF
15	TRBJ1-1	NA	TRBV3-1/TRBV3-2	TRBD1	TGTGCCAGCAGCCGTTGGGACAGGGGGCACTCTGAAGCTTTCTTT	CASSRWDRGHSEAFF
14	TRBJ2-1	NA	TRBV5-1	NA	TGCGCCAGCAGCGTACTACTAGCTGAGAATGAGCAGTTCTTC	CASSVLLAENEQFF
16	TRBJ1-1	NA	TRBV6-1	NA	TGTGCCAGCAGTGAATATGGAGGGGATGGGAACACTGAAGCTTTCTTT	CASSEYGGDGNTEAFF
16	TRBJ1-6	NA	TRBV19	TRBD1	TGTGCCAGTAGTGTCGGGGACAGGGGAACGGGTTCACCCCTCCACTTT	CASSVGDRGTGSPLHF
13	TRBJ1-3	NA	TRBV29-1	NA	TGCAGCGTCCGGAGGGACTTTGGAAACACCATATATTTT	CSVRRDFGNTIYF
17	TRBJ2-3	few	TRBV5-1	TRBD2	TGCGCCAGCAGCTTGGCCCCCGGACTAGAAGACACAGATACGCAGTATTTT	CASSLAPGLEDTDTQYF
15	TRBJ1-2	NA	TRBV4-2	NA	TGTGCCAGCAGCCAAGATGTCGCCGGAGGAGATGGCTACACCTTC	CASSQDVAGGDGYTF
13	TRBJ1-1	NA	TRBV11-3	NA	TGTGCCAGCAGCTTCTCCCCCAACACTGAAGCTTTCTTT	CASSFSPNTEAFF
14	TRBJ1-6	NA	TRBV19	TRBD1	TGTGCCAGTACCCCGGGAGGGGGCGGCTCACCCCTCCACTTT	CASTPGGGGSPLHF
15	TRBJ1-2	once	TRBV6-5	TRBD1	TGTGCCAGCAGTAGTGCACAGGGGGGGTTCTATGGCTACACCTTC	CASSSAQGGFYGYTF
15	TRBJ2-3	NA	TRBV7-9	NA	TGTGCCAGCAGCAAAGCAAGCGGTATCACAGATACGCAGTATTTT	CASSKASGITDTQYF
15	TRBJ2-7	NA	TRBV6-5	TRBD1	TGTGCCAGCACCCTGGTGGGACAGGGACGTGGCGAGCAGTACTTC	CASTLVGQGRGEQYF
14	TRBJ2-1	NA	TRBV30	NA	TGTGCCTGGAGTGTAAAGGGGCGGTACAATGAGCAGTTCTTC	CAWSVKGRYNEQFF
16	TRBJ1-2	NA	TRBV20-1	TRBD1	TGCAGTGCTAGTAACAGGGGGTCCCTCCGAGTCTATGGCTACACCTTC	CSASNRGSLRVYGYTF
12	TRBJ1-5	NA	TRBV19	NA	TGTGCCAGTAGGGGGGGGGATCAGCCCCAGCATTTT	CASRGGDQPQHF
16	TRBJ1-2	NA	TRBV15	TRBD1	TGTGCCACCAGTAAGGGACAGGGGGCGCAAAACCATGGCTACACCTTC	CATSKGQGAQNHGYTF
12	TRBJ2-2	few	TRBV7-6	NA	TGTGCCAGCAGCAGCGTCGCCGGGGAGCTGTTTTTT	CASSSVAGELFF
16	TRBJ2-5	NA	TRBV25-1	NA	TGTGCCAGCACCCCCCGGGGTGCAGGCAGGCAAGAGACCCAGTACTTC	CASTPRGAGRQETQYF
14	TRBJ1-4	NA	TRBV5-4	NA	TGTGCCAGCAGCCAGCGTCAGGGCGGAGAAAAACTGTTTTTT	CASSQRQGGEKLFF
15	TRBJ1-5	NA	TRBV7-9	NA	TGTGCCAGCAGCTTAACAGGTAGTTATGATGAGCCCCAGCATTTT	CASSLTGSYDEPQHF
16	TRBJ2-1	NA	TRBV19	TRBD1	TGTGCCAGTAGTATGGCCGGGACAGGGGCTTTTCGGGAGCAGTTCTTC	CASSMAGTGAFREQFF
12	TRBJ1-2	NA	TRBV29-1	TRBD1	TGCAGCGTGCTGACAGGGTCAACTGGCTACACCTTC	CSVLTGSTGYTF
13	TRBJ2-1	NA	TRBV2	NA	TGTGCCGGTTCAAACGGGGTGAGCAATGAGCAGTTCTTC	CAGSNGVSNEQFF
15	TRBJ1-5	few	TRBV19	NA	TGTGCCAGTAGTATAATCGGGTATAGCAATCAGCCCCAGCATTTT	CASSIIGYSNQPQHF
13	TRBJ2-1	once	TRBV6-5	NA	TGTGCCAGCAGGGACTCACGACACAATGAGCAGTTCTTC	CASRDSRHNEQFF
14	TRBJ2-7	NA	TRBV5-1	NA	TGCGCCAGCAGCTCACAGGACGTTGGGAACGAGCAGTACTTC	CASSSQDVGNEQYF
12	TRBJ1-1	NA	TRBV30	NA	TGTGCCTGGAGTGTAAGAGGGACTGAAGCTTTCTTT	CAWSVRGTEAFF
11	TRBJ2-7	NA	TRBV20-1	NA	TGCAGTGCTAGAGGGCCGTACGAGCAGTACTTC	CSARGPYEQYF
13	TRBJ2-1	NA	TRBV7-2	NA	TGTGCCAGCAGCTCCGGGACTTACAATGAGCAGTTCTTC	CASSSGTYNEQFF
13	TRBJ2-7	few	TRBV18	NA	TGTGCCAGCTCACCATACAGGGTACACGAGCAGTACTTC	CASSPYRVHEQYF
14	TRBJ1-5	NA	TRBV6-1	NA	TGTGCCAGCAGTGAGTCAGGGTATTATCAGCCCCAGCATTTT	CASSESGYYQPQHF
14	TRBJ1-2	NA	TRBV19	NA	TGTGCCAGTAGTATTCTACAGGGTAACTATGGCTACACCTTC	CASSILQGNYGYTF
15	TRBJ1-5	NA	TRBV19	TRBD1	TGTGCCAGTAGTAAAGACAGGGGGACTAATCAGCCCCAGCATTTT	CASSKDRGTNQPQHF
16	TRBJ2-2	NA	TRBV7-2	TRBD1	TGTGCCAGCAGCTTATATGGGACAGCGAACACCGGGGAGCTGTTTTTT	CASSLYGTANTGELFF
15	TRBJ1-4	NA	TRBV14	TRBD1	TGTGCCAGCAGCCAGCTCGGGACAGCCGTAGAAAAACTGTTTTTT	CASSQLGTAVEKLFF
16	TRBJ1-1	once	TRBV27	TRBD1	TGTGCCAGCAGTTTTAGGACAGGGGTAATGAACACTGAAGCTTTCTTT	CASSFRTGVMNTEAFF
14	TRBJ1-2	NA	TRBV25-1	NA	TGTGCCAGCAGTGAGGGGCAGGGCCCCTATGGCTACACCTTC	CASSEGQGPYGYTF
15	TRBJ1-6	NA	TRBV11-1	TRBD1	TGTGCCAGCGGACCCGGGACAGGGTATAATTCACCCCTCCACTTT	CASGPGTGYNSPLHF
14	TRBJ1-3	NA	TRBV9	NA	TGTGCCAGCAGCGTAGCGCAGGAAGAAAACACCATATATTTT	CASSVAQEENTIYF
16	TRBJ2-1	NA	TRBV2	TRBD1	TGTGCCAGCAGCTTAGGGGGCAGCAAAAAATACAATGAGCAGTTCTTC	CASSLGGSKKYNEQFF